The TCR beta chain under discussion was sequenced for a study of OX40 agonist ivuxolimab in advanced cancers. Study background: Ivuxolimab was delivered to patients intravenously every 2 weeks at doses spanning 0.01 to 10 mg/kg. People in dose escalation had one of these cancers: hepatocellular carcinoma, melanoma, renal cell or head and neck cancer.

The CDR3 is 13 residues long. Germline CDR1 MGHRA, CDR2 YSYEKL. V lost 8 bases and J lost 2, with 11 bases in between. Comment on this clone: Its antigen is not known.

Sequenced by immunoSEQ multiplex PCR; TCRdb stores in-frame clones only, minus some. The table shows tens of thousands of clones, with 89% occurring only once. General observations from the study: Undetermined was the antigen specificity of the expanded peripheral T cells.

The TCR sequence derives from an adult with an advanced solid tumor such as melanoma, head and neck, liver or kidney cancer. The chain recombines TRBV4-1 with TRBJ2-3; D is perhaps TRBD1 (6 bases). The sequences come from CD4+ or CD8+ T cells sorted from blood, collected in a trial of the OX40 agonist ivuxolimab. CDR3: CASARQDTDTQYF. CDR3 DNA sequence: TGCGCCAGCGCCCGACAGGACACAGATACGCAGTATTTT.